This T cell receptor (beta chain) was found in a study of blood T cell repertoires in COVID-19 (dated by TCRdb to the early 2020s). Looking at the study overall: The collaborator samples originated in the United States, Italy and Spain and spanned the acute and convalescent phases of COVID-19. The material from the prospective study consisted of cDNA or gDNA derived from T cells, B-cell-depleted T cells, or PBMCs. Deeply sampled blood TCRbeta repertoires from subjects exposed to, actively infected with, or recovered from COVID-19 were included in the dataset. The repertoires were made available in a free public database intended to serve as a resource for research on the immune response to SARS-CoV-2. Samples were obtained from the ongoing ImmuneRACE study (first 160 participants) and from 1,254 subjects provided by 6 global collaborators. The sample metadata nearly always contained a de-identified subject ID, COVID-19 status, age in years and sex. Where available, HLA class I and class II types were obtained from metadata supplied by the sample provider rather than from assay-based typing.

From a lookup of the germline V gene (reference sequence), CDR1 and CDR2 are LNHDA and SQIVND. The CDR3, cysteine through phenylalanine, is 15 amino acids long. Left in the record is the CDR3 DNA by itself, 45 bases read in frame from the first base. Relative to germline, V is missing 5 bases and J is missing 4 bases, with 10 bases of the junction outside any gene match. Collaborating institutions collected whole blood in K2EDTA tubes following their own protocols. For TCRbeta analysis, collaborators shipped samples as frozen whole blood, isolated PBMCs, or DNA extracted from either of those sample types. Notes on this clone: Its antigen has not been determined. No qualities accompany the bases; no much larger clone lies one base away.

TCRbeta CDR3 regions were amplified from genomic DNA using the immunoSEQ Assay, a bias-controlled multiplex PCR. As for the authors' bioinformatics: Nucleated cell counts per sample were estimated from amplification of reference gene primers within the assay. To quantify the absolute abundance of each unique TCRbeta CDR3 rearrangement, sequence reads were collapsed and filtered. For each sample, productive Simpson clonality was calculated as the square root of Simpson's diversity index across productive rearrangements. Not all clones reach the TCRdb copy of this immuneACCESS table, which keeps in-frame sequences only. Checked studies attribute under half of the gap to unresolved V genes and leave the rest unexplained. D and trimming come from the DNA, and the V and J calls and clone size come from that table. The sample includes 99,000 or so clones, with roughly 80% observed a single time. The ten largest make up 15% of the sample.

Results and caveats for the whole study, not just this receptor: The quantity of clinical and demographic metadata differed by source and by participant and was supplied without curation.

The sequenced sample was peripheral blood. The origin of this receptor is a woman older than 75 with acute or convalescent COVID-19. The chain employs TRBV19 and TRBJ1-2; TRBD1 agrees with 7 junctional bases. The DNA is TGTGCCAGTAGTCCTCGGGACAGACTTCTCTATGGCTACACCTTC. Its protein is CASSPRDRLLYGYTF.